This T cell receptor (beta chain) was found in a study of post-analysis software for immune sequencing data (dated by TCRdb to between 2014 and 2017). About the investigation overall: Recorded disease courses included relapsing-remitting, secondary progressive and progressive-relapsing multiple sclerosis, with some patients lacking subtype annotation. A subset of samples was prepared in parallel using single-end sample barcoding, then pooled and co-amplified after Illumina adapter ligation. The patient repertoires were compared against around 11 previously published healthy control repertoires obtained from donors aged 6 to 25 years.

What the authors observed across the whole study: Patients showed significantly higher frequencies than controls for 4 or 5 TRBV segments, among them TRBV5-6, TRBV5-1 and TRBV20-1. The control group was slightly older than the multiple sclerosis patient group. Direct clustering with F measure showed strong co-clustering of samples prepared in the same batch, prompting a batch-effect correction. Compared with controls, multiple sclerosis patients had significantly lower normalized Chao1 diversity, a finding suggesting substantial peripheral T-cell clonal expansion.

Measured from the cysteine to the phenylalanine, the CDR3 is 14 residues long. Only the CDR3 DNA stays, 42 bases, in frame from base 1. Based on the germline V gene (reference sequence), the CDR1 and CDR2 sequences are LNHNV and YYDKDF. V is shortened by 3 bases, J by 5 bases, and the region joining them spans 11 bases. Library creation used PCR. Sequencing was performed on an Illumina HiSeq 2500. To reduce PCR and sequencing biases, unique molecular identifiers were incorporated into the TCR beta cDNA libraries. Every 1 to 10 million input T cells yielded approximately 500,000 cDNA molecules, meaning each molecule approximated one T cell. The patient libraries were prepared and sequenced with the same protocol used for the earlier healthy control dataset. Samples belonging to the same batch were prepared together, multiplexed and sequenced on a shared HiSeq lane. In the source study's methods: Raw barcoded reads were processed with MIGEC, and single-read molecular identifier groups were discarded before consensus assembly and CDR3 extraction. Clonotype tables were post-analysed with VDJtools, and diversity was normalized by down-sampling all datasets to the smallest sample size. In repertoire overlap clustering, CDR3 amino acid sequences, but not nucleotide sequences, were matched to correct batch-related cross-sample contamination. Through fastp at Q25 and MiXCR, TCRdb rebuilt clones from the public reads, retaining in-frame beta chains. Identical CDR3 proteins give one entry, which carries the most common genes and DNA. TCRdb assigned the V and J calls; the authors' analysis was not used. Recorded for this sample are around 250,000 distinct CDR3 sequences; just over 35% of them occurred a single time. The top ten hold under 5% of the sample.

To demonstrate the VDJtools post-analysis software, the study profiled TCR beta repertoires from the peripheral blood of 13 young patients with multiple sclerosis. The multiple sclerosis patients were children and adolescents between roughly 6 and 16 years of age. This clonotype was recorded a few times. Its target antigen remains unknown. One base away there is no much larger clone; base qualities are not given. Specimen: blood. This sequence was found in a girl aged 5-17 years with multiple sclerosis. The chain uses TRBV15 and TRBJ2-1, with the identity of the D gene unclear. DNA sequence: TGTGCCACCAGCAGCAAGCACCAAAACAATGAGCAGTTCTTC. Translation gives CATSSKHQNNEQFF.